One sample yielded the 29 T cell receptor delta chains listed below, sequenced in a study of gamma-delta T cells after stem cell transplantation. With CATT, TCRdb re-called clones from the RT-PCR reads. Of more than 2,000 delta-chain clones listed, around 2.6% were seen once; the top ten hold around 17%. Sequenced input: gamma-delta T cells. All receptors derive from a human donor. It is not recorded whose cells these are; they may come from a transplant donor.

This clone was observed a handful of times. This may be a read error, as it is one base from a much larger clone. The rearrangement joins TRDV2 to TRDJ1; perhaps TRDD3 as D (6 bases). The germline gives CDR1 GEAIGNYY, CDR2 EKD. The CDR3 consists of 16 residues. The V gene lost 3 bases and the J gene lost 8 bases, with 24 bases spanning the gap. The CDR3 protein is CACDPVTGLIPGKLIF. The CDR3 bases are TGTGCCTGTGACCCAGTGACTGGGCTAATACCGGGGAAACTCATCTTT.

This clone was found a few times. This chain joins TRDV2 and TRDJ1, with TRDD3 matching 12 bases. The CDR3 covers 18 residues. Losses at the gene ends were 2 bases for V and 5 bases for J; bases not matched to a gene: 14. Germline-derived CDR1 and CDR2 are GEAIGNYY and EKD. CDR3 bases: TGTGCCTGTGACAACTTTGGACTGGGGGATACTGCGGGTGATAAACTCATCTTT. It encodes CACDNFGLGDTAGDKLIF.

By frequency in the sample, this clone is large. V gene TRDV2 combines with J gene TRDJ1; maybe TRDD3 (6 bases). The CDR3 totals 16 residues. The V and J ends lost 3 bases and 1 base respectively, with 17 bases between them. The germline V gene encodes CDR1 GEAIGNYY and CDR2 EKD. The CDR3 spells CACDRVGAPGTDKLIF. DNA for the CDR3: TGTGCCTGTGACCGGGTGGGGGCCCCCGGCACCGATAAACTCATCTTT.

The chain couples TRDV2 to TRDJ1, with a weak D call TRDD3 (5 bases). V lost 0 bases and J lost 2, with 15 bases in between. CDR1 is GEAIGNYY and CDR2 is EKD in the germline V gene. This CDR3 comprises 16 residues. The CDR3 bases are TGTGCCTGTGACACCCTGGGAACCGAGATTACCGATAAACTCATCTTT. It encodes CACDTLGTEITDKLIF.

Points on this clone: Other DNA sequences in the sample encode the same CDR3. This chain links TRDV2 with TRDJ1; the match to TRDD3 covers 7 bases. In germline, CDR1 is GEAIGNYY, CDR2 EKD. The length of the CDR3 is 16 residues. V gave up 1 base and J gave up 5 bases; unmatched junction bases: 12. In DNA form, the CDR3 reads TGTGCCTGTGACACGGTGGGGGACCCTCGGGGTGATAAACTCATCTTT. It translates to CACDTVGDPRGDKLIF.

Concerning this clone itself: A much larger clone lies one base from this, so it may be a read error. The chain's CDR3 is CACDTVATDSSWGIGDKLIF. The CDR3, as DNA: TGTGCCTGTGACACCGTGGCAACAGATTCTTCATGGGGGATAGGTGATAAACTCATCTTT. The J gene call is TRDJ1, but no V gene call exists; TRDD3, the table's D call, lacks a check against the DNA. The CDR3 totals 20 residues.

This clone was found a few times. The chain couples TRDV2 to TRDJ3, with 11 bases lining up with TRDD3. Germline V gives CDR1 GEAIGNYY, CDR2 EKD. There are 19 residues in the CDR3. The ends lost 1 base at V and 2 bases at J; junction bases unmatched: 6. CDR3 loop: CACDTVSLGDTWDTRQMFF. The CDR3 DNA reads TGTGCCTGTGACACGGTATCACTGGGGGATACCTGGGACACCCGACAGATGTTTTTC.

Within the sample, this clone is medium-sized. Distinct nucleotide sequences in the sample also encode this CDR3. The chain uses TRDV2 and TRDJ1; D uncertain. This CDR3 is built from 14 residues. Germline lookup yields CDR1 GEAIGNYY and CDR2 EKD. Trimming left V 2 bases short and J 3 bases short, with 12 bases between. The CDR3 coding sequence is TGTGCCTGTGACATCTTACGGAACGCCGATAAACTCATCTTT. It yields the protein CACDILRNADKLIF.

This clone is labeled as medium-sized (0.01 to 0.1%). The gene calls are TRDV2 and TRDJ1, with 7 positions matching TRDD3. Germline assignment: CDR1 GEAIGNYY and CDR2 EKD. Germline trimming cut 0 bases from V and 3 bases from J; bases unmatched to any gene: 18. The CDR3 extends over 19 amino acids. Here the CDR3 reads CACDTGGLGVTLNPDKLIF. As DNA, the CDR3 is TGTGCCTGTGACACCGGAGGGCTGGGGGTCACGCTAAATCCCGATAAACTCATCTTT.

Regarding this clone: A read error is likely here: a far larger clone is one base away. This chain uses TRDV2 with TRDJ1; D gene uncertain. This CDR3 has 13 residues. Germline values: CDR1 GEAIGNYY, CDR2 EKD. CDR3 nucleotides: TGTGCCTGTGACAACCTGGATGGCGATAAACCCATCTTT. Translating it yields CACDNLDGDKPIF.

Note on this clone: A read error may produce the germline difference seen at one junction end. Other nucleotide sequences in the sample specify the same CDR3. The chain combines TRDV2 with TRDJ1; 9 nucleotides match TRDD3. Germline CDR1 is GEAIGNYY and CDR2 is EKD. The CDR3 covers 17 residues. CDR3 sequence (DNA): TGCGCCTGTGACACCGTGGGGGATATAGCTGGGACCGATAAACTCATCTTT. Its translation: CACDTVGDIAGTDKLIF.

As to this clone: This same CDR3 is encoded by further DNA sequences in the sample. The V gene is TRDV2, the J gene TRDJ3; 9 nucleotides align to TRDD3. Germline V gene data show CDR1 as GEAIGNYY and CDR2 as EKD. V was clipped by 1 base and J by 0 bases; unmatched bases: 9. This CDR3 contains 20 residues. CDR3 region: CACDTVLGDSSSWDTRQMFF. The CDR3 nucleotides read TGTGCCTGTGACACGGTACTGGGGGACTCAAGCTCCTGGGACACCCGACAGATGTTTTTC.

This clone was recorded a few times. The chain combines TRDV2 with TRDJ1; TRDD3 might be the D (6 bases). The V end was cut by 3 bases, the J end by 3 bases, with 19 bases between. CDR3 length: 16 amino acids. Germline-derived CDR1 and CDR2 are GEAIGNYY and EKD. The CDR3 loop is CACDRLTRGSSDKLIF. CDR3 DNA sequence: TGTGCCTGTGACCGGTTAACTCGGGGGAGTTCCGATAAACTCATCTTT.

The chain couples TRDV2 to TRDJ1; no clear D. The CDR3 length is 15 residues. Looked up from germline, CDR1 is GEAIGNYY and CDR2 is EKD. V lost 0 bases and J 1 base, leaving 11 bases between the germline ends. In DNA form, the CDR3 reads TGTGCCTGTGACACCGTAGGAAAAAGCACCGATAAACTCATCTTT. Translating gives CACDTVGKSTDKLIF.

This clone came up a few times. The J gene is TRDJ1, the V gene TRDV2; 13 bases map to TRDD3. Losses at the gene ends were 1 base for V and 3 bases for J; bases not matched to a gene: 10. The CDR3 contains 18 residues. The germline V gene encodes CDR1 GEAIGNYY and CDR2 EKD. CDR3 nucleotides: TGTGCCTGTGACACGATACTGGGGGATACGCGAGGGTCCGATAAACTCATCTTT. It is translated as CACDTILGDTRGSDKLIF.

This clone ranks as medium-sized. Other nucleotide sequences from this sample produce the same CDR3. This sequence joins TRDV2 and TRDJ1; 13 bases line up with TRDD3. Unmatched junction bases numbered 3, after V lost 0 bases and J lost 0 bases. The germline CDR1 and CDR2 sequences are GEAIGNYY and EKD. The CDR3 runs 17 residues. The CDR3 sequence: CACDTVLGDTHTDKLIF. As DNA, the CDR3 is TGTGCCTGTGACACCGTACTGGGGGATACGCACACCGATAAACTCATCTTT.

By frequency in the sample, this clone is medium-sized (0.01 to 0.1%). The CDR3 here is CACDTVGAFPTGGNTDKLIF. CDR3 nucleotide sequence: TGTGCCTGTGACACCGTCGGGGCTTTTCCTACTGGGGGAAACACCGATAAACTCATCTTT. The rearrangement links TRDV2 to TRDJ1, with 9 bases that match TRDD3. This CDR3 region has 20 residues. Germline V lookup: CDR1 GEAIGNYY, CDR2 EKD. V lost 0 bases, J lost 0 bases, and 16 bases stayed unmatched.

Comment on this clone: The TCRdb protein, from a much larger clone, departs from this DNA's translation at residue 8, likely by read error; the protein shown derives from the DNA. J is TRDJ1 and V is TRDV2; 7 bases are shared with TRDD3. The CDR3 has 15 residues. Unmatched junction bases numbered 6, after V lost 3 bases and J lost 0 bases. Germline loops: CDR1 GEAIGNYY, CDR2 EKD. In DNA, the CDR3 is TGTGCCTGTGACCCCTGGGGGGGGGACACCGATAAACTCATCTTT. It codes for CACDPWGGDTDKLIF.

This chain joins TRDV2 and TRDJ1, with 11 bases matching TRDD3. The trim removed 0 bases at V and 1 base at J, leaving 9 bases unmatched. The CDR3 consists of 18 residues. Germline loops: CDR1 GEAIGNYY, CDR2 EKD. CDR3 sequence reads: CACDTVRLGDKPTDKLIF. In DNA, the CDR3 is TGTGCCTGTGACACCGTTAGACTGGGGGATAAACCCACCGATAAACTCATCTTT.

By share, this clone ranks as large. This chain uses TRDV2 with TRDJ1; D might be TRDD3 (5 bases). This CDR3 has 16 amino acids. Germline assignment: CDR1 GEAIGNYY and CDR2 EKD. V was cut by 1 base and J by 1 base, with 15 bases left in between. The CDR3 DNA is TGTGCCTGTGACACTGTTGGGGCACCCTCCACCGATAAACTCATCTTT. Amino acids: CACDTVGAPSTDKLIF.

V is TRDV2 and J is TRDJ1; 11 nucleotides line up with TRDD3. The germline V gene has CDR1 GEAIGNYY and CDR2 EKD. The CDR3 covers 18 residues. V shed 2 bases, J shed 3 bases, and the junction held 13 bases outside the gene matches. Here the CDR3 DNA reads TGTGCCTGTGACAACTTTGGACTGGGGGATAGCATCTCCGATAAACTCATCTTT. As protein: CACDNFGLGDSISDKLIF.

About this clone itself: Being one base from a much bigger clone, this may be a read error. This rearrangement joins TRDV2 to TRDJ1; 9 bases are a match to TRDD3. The trim removed 3 bases at V and 2 bases at J, leaving 9 bases unmatched. Germline-derived CDR1 and CDR2 are GEAIGNYY and EKD. The CDR3 totals 16 residues. CDR3 sequence: CACDAGDWGTTDKLIF. CDR3 DNA sequence: TGTGCCTGTGACGCCGGGGACTGGGGGACAACCGATAAACTCATCTTT.

Remarks on this clone: One base away lies a much larger clone, so this may be a sequencing read error. The same CDR3 can be traced to other DNA sequences in this sample. The CDR3 region has the DNA TGTGCCTGTGACACCGTACTGGGGGACACTCGGACCGATAAACTCATCTTT. Amino acids: CACDTVLGDTRTDKLIF. The chain carries TRDV2 and TRDJ1; 9 bases fit TRDD3. The J segment lost 2 bases and the V segment lost 0 bases, leaving 9 bases of the junction unmatched. Germline-derived CDR1 and CDR2 are GEAIGNYY and EKD. The CDR3 covers 17 residues.

This clone was observed a handful of times. CDR3 in amino acids: CACDTVPAGGYDSGTDKLIF. As DNA, the CDR3 is TGTGCCTGTGACACCGTACCCGCTGGGGGATACGATTCGGGAACCGATAAACTCATCTTT. This sequence joins TRDV2 and TRDJ1; TRDD3 matches 12 bases. CDR3 length: 20 residues. Trimming at V came to 0 bases and at J to 2 bases, leaving 15 bases not matched to a gene. Looked up from germline, CDR1 is GEAIGNYY and CDR2 is EKD.

The CDR3 here is CACDTVLGDTPNVETDKLIF. The CDR3 DNA is TGTGCCTGTGACACCGTACTGGGGGATACGCCAAATGTAGAAACCGATAAACTCATCTTT. No V gene was called, and the J gene is TRDJ1; TRDD3, as called in the table, went unchecked against the DNA. This CDR3 spans 20 amino acids.

Comments on this clone: With a much larger clone just one base away, this may be a read error. The chain is built from TRDV2 and TRDJ1, with 8 bases that match TRDD3. In germline, CDR1 is GEAIGNYY, CDR2 EKD. This CDR3 comprises 16 residues. With 5 bases clipped from V and 3 bases from J, the junction kept 13 bases outside the gene matches. CDR3 sequence reads: CACVPLGIQGADKLIF. Here the CDR3 DNA reads TGTGCCTGTGTCCCACTGGGGATACAGGGAGCCGATAAACTCATCTTT.

By frequency in the sample, this clone is medium-sized. In DNA, the CDR3 is TGTGCCTGTGACACTCTGGCCACTGGGTTTACCGATAAACTCATCTTT. This gives the protein CACDTLATGFTDKLIF. The V gene is TRDV2, the J gene TRDJ1, with D perhaps matching TRDD3 (6 bases). The germline V gene has CDR1 GEAIGNYY and CDR2 EKD. There are 16 residues in the CDR3. Trimming removed 1 base at V and 2 bases at J, with 16 bases between.

Regarding this clone: A far larger clone is only one base removed, so a read error is likely. Other DNA variants within this sample encode the same CDR3. The V call is TRDV2, the J call TRDJ1; TRDD3 matches at 10 bases. Per germline, CDR1 GEAIGNYY and CDR2 EKD. The CDR3 loop spans 16 amino acids. CDR3 protein: CACDPLGGYDTDKLIF. CDR3 sequence (DNA): TGTGCCTGTGACCCACTGGGGGGATACGACACCGATAAACTCATCTTC.

Of note for this clone: The protein that TCRdb holds for this DNA derives from a much larger clone and differs from the translated DNA at residue 4, which likely indicates a read error; the protein shown here is translated from the DNA. This chain connects TRDV2 to TRDJ1; perhaps TRDD3 as D (5 bases). Germline V gene data show CDR1 as GEAIGNYY and CDR2 as EKD. CDR3 length: 15 residues. CDR3 region: CACGTLGENTDKLIF. The CDR3 DNA follows: TGTGCCTGTGGCACCCTGGGAGAGAACACCGATAAACTCATCTTT.